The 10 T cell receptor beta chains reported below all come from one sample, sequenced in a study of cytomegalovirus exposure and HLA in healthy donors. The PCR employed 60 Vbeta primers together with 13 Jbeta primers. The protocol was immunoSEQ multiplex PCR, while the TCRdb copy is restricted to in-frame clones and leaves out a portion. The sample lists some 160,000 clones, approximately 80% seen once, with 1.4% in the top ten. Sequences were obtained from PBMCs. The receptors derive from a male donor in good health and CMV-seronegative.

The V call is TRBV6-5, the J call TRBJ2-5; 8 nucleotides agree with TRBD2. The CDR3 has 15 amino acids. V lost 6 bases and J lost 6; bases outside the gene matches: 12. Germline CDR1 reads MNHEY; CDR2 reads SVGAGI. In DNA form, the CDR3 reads TGTGCCAGCAGCTCCGGGACTAGAGGGCTCCAGACCCAGTACTTC. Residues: CASSSGTRGLQTQYF.

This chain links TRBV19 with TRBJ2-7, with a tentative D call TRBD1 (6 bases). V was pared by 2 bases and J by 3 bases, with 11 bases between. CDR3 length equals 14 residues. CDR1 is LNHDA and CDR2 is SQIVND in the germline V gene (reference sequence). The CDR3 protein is CASSISRGVYEQYF. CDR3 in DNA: TGTGCCAGTAGTATAAGCAGGGGAGTCTACGAGCAGTACTTC.

CDR3 sequence reads: CASSQFRGREQYF. The CDR3 region has the DNA TGCGCCAGCAGCCAATTCAGGGGGCGGGAGCAGTACTTC. The chain couples TRBV4-3 to TRBJ2-7, with TRBD1 identical over 8 bases. Germline-derived CDR1 and CDR2 are LGHNA and YSLEER. V dropped 2 bases and J dropped 7; count of bases not matched to a gene: 4. This CDR3 has 13 residues.

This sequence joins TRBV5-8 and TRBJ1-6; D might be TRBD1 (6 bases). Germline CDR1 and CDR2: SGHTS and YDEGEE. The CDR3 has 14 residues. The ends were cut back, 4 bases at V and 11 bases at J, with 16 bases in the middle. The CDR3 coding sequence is TGTGCCAGCAGCCAGGGGCATTTGGGGGCACCCCTCCACTTT. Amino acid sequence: CASSQGHLGAPLHF.

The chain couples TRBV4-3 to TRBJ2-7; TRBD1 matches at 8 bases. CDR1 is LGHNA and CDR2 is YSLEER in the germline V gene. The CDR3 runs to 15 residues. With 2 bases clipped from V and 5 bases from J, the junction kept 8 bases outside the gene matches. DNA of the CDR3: TGCGCCAGCAGCCAATCCGGGACAGGATCTCACGAGCAGTACTTC. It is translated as CASSQSGTGSHEQYF.

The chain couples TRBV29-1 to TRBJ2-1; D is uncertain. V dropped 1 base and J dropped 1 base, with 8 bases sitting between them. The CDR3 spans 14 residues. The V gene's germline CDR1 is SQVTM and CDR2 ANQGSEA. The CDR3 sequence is CSVEGSSSYNEQFF. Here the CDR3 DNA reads TGCAGCGTTGAAGGGTCCAGTTCCTACAATGAGCAGTTCTTC.

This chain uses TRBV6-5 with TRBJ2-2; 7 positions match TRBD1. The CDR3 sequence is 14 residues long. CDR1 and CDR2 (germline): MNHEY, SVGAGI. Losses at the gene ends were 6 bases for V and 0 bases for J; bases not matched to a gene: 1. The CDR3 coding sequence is TGTGCCAGCAGGGACAGGACGAACACCGGGGAGCTGTTTTTT. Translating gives CASRDRTNTGELFF.

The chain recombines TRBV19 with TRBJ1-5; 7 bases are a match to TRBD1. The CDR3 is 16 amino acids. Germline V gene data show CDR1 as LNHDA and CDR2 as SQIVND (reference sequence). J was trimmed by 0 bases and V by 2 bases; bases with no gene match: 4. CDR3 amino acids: CASSIRGQNSNQPQHF. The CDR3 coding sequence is TGTGCCAGTAGTATACGGGGACAGAATAGCAATCAGCCCCAGCATTTT. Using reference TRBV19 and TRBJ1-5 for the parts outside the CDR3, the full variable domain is DGGITQSPKYLFRKEGQNVTLSCEQNLNHDAMYWYRQDPGQGLRLIYYSQIVNDFQKGDIAEGYSVSREKKESFPLTVTSAQKNPTAFYLCASSIRGQNSNQPQHFGDGTRLSIL.

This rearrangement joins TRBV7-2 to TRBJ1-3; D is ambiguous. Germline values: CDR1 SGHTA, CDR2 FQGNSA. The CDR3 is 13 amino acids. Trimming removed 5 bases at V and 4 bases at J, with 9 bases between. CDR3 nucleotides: TGTGCCAGCAGCCCCGGGTCCGGAAACACCATATATTTT. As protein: CASSPGSGNTIYF.

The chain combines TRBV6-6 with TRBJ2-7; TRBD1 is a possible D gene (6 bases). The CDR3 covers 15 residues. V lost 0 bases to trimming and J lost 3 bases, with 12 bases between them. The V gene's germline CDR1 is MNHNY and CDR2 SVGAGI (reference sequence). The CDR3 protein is CASSYSGAYGYEQYF. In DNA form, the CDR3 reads TGTGCCAGCAGTTACTCGGGGGCGTATGGCTACGAGCAGTACTTC.